This TCR beta chain was observed in a study of T cell responses to AZD1222 COVID-19 vaccine. Study-wide points: Across spike, vaccine-associated CD4 TCRs were found, dominant at 160-218 and 743-854. Reportedly, nearly half the spike-specific TCRs target unmutated variant regions. After two AZD1222 doses, spike-specific TCR breadth and depth rose versus day 0. There were repertoire samples only from the period after the peak T cell response.

The method was immunoSEQ multiplex PCR; TCRdb's version includes in-frame clones alone and lacks a portion of them. The sample holds about 85,000 clones, almost 90% seen once. For this clone: Its antigen is unidentified.

The CDR3 sequence is 15 residues long. Losses at the gene ends were 2 bases for V and 8 bases for J; bases not matched to a gene: 8. The germline CDR1 and CDR2 sequences are KGHSH and LQKENI. The specimen was peripheral blood, collected on day 0 of MenACWY control vaccination. The TCR originated in an adult in good health. The rearrangement joins TRBV18 to TRBJ1-4, with 7 bases aligning to TRBD1. The CDR3 DNA reads TGTGCCAGCTCACCAAGTGGCAGGGGGGAAGAAAAACTGTTTTTT. It codes for CASSPSGRGEEKLFF.